This TCR beta chain is drawn from a study of blood T cell repertoires in COVID-19. Measured with immunoSEQ multiplex PCR; TCRdb has only the in-frame clones, and not every one. This sample carries around 200,000 clones, about 88% of them seen once, and the ten largest clones take approximately 2.7%. Symptom resolution, clearance, or two negative PCRs marked the recovered donors of Cohort 3. CDR1 and CDR2 from the germline V gene are SGHRS and YFSETQ. The V gene end was trimmed by 0 bases and the J gene end by 5 bases; junction bases not matched to a gene: 9. There are 16 residues in the CDR3. Sequenced material: PBMCs or T cells enriched from blood (not recorded which). The rearrangement links TRBV5-1 to TRBJ1-2; 8 bases match TRBD1. This TCR was sampled from a woman aged 25-40 years who had recovered from COVID-19. Written as DNA, the CDR3 is TGCGCCAGCAGCTTGGCTGGCTCGGGGACAGGATATGGCTACACCTTC. It specifies CASSLAGSGTGYGYTF.